This T cell receptor beta chain was retrieved from a study of blood T cell repertoires in COVID-19. The overall study: Samples representing acute and convalescent COVID-19 were sourced from the United States, Italy and Spain. T cells, B-cell-depleted T cells, or PBMCs provided the cDNA or gDNA that served as material.

Authors' methods: It was from reference gene primer amplification that nucleated cell counts were estimated. Clones were read by immunoSEQ multiplex PCR, and TCRdb kept only the in-frame ones, dropping some. The V and J calls and the clone size are those of that table, but D and trimming were determined from the DNA. The sample has around 200,000 clones, around 86% seen once. The sample comprised peripheral blood. This TCR was recovered from a man of 80 years or more with acute or convalescent COVID-19.

DNA of the CDR3: TGTGCCAGCAGTTTATCGGGGGGGCTAGCGCTTGACGAGCAGTACTTC. This codes for CASSLSGGLALDEQYF. The chain is built from TRBV27 and TRBJ2-7; TRBD2 is a possible D gene (7 bases). CDR1 is MNHEY, CDR2 SMNVEV, per germline (reference sequence). The CDR3 consists of 16 residues. Trimming cost V 0 bases and J 5 bases, with 17 bases left between them.